These 21 T cell receptor beta chains came from one sample sequenced in a study of cytomegalovirus exposure and HLA in healthy donors. The primer mix had 60 Vbeta and 13 Jbeta primers. Libraries were prepared by immunoSEQ multiplex PCR; TCRdb keeps only in-frame clonotypes and omits some of them. The data show under 200,000 clones, with around 76% seen just once and roughly 1.4% held by the top ten. Sequenced material: PBMCs. These receptors originate from a man between 60 and 70 years old in good health and CMV-seronegative.

The chain uses TRBV4-1 and TRBJ1-6; no firm D call. Germline V gene lookup returns CDR1 MGHRA and CDR2 YSYEKL. The CDR3 extends over 16 amino acids. Between the trimmed V and J ends, which lost 2 bases and 4 bases, there was a span of 12 bases. The CDR3 sequence is CASSQTLLEYNSPLHF. CDR3 sequence (DNA): TGCGCCAGCAGCCAAACTCTATTAGAGTATAATTCACCCCTCCACTTT.

This clone was seen a few times. This chain joins TRBV7-2 and TRBJ2-3, with 8 bases identical to TRBD1. V lost 5 bases to trimming and J lost 4 bases; unmatched junction nucleotides: 5. The germline gives CDR1 SGHTA, CDR2 FQGNSA. CDR3 length equals 14 residues. Written as DNA, the CDR3 is TGTGCCAGCAGCAGCAGGGGGCGGCCAGATACGCAGTATTTT. Its protein is CASSSRGRPDTQYF.

This rearrangement joins TRBV27 to TRBJ2-7; TRBD1 matches at 10 bases. CDR3 length: 14 residues. The germline CDR1 and CDR2 sequences are MNHEY and SMNVEV (reference sequence). V lost 5 bases to trimming and J lost 2 bases; unmatched junction nucleotides: 3. CDR3 amino acids: CASSQTGGAYEQYF. DNA for the CDR3: TGTGCCAGCAGTCAGACAGGGGGCGCCTACGAGCAGTACTTC.

This clone showed up just a few times. The rearrangement uses TRBV7-6 and TRBJ2-1; 7 nucleotides line up with TRBD1. The CDR3 runs to 17 residues. Germline V gene sequence: CDR1 SGHVS, CDR2 FNYEAQ. With V trimmed by 4 bases and J by 4 bases, 13 bases remained unmatched. The CDR3 DNA reads as TGTGCCAGCAGCTCACTTTGGGCAGGCAGGGGGTACAATGAGCAGTTCTTC. Translation gives CASSSLWAGRGYNEQFF.

The chain couples TRBV5-1 to TRBJ2-7; 7 nucleotides align to TRBD1. Germline CDR1 reads SGHRS; CDR2 reads YFSETQ. V shed 4 bases, J shed 2 bases, and the junction held 12 bases outside the gene matches. The CDR3 is made up of 16 amino acids. The CDR3 DNA is TGCGCCAGCAGCCGGACAGGTGACAGCGTCCCCTACGAGCAGTACTTC. Amino acid sequence: CASSRTGDSVPYEQYF.

This chain connects TRBV27 to TRBJ1-2; tentatively, D is TRBD1 (5 bases). The CDR3 length is 13 residues. Germline lookup yields CDR1 MNHEY and CDR2 SMNVEV (reference sequence). Between the trimmed V and J ends, which lost 0 bases and 8 bases, there was a span of 10 bases. The CDR3 DNA reads TGTGCCAGCAGTTTATCGGGGGGTCGGGGCTACACCTTC. Its protein is CASSLSGGRGYTF.

The V gene is TRBV19, the J gene TRBJ2-3, with 7 bases fitting TRBD1. Germline lookup yields CDR1 LNHDA and CDR2 SQIVND (reference sequence). J lost 3 bases, V lost 7 bases, and 4 bases had no gene match. This CDR3 region has 13 residues. The CDR3 spells CASKVTGTDTQYF. The CDR3 nucleotides are TGTGCCAGTAAAGTGACAGGGACAGATACGCAGTATTTT.

The rearrangement uses TRBV5-8 and TRBJ2-1; 15 bases map to TRBD2. The CDR3 runs to 19 residues. Germline values: CDR1 SGHTS, CDR2 YDEGEE. J was trimmed by 4 bases and V by 4 bases; bases with no gene match: 12. The CDR3 spells CASSPRGGLAGGLYNEQFF. The CDR3 region has the DNA TGTGCCAGCAGCCCCCGGGGGGGACTAGCGGGGGGCCTGTACAATGAGCAGTTCTTC.

The chain combines TRBV9 with TRBJ1-2; 9 bases match TRBD1. Germline CDR1 SGDLS, CDR2 YYNGEE. The ends lost 3 bases at V and 3 bases at J; junction bases unmatched: 9. The CDR3 loop spans 16 amino acids. The chain's CDR3 is CASSGGDRDGYYGYTF. The CDR3 DNA reads TGTGCCAGCAGCGGGGGGGACAGGGATGGATACTATGGCTACACCTTC.

This clone came up once. One end of the junction varies from germline; a read error may be responsible. The CDR3 region is CSSSSGRGGRIYEQYF. CDR3 nucleotides: TGTTCCAGCAGCTCCGGTCGAGGCGGGAGAATATACGAGCAGTACTTC. This sequence joins TRBV7-9 and TRBJ2-7, with 7 bases matching TRBD2. The CDR3 has 16 residues. Looked up from germline, CDR1 is SEHNR and CDR2 is FQNEAQ (reference sequence).

This clone appeared a single time. The V and J genes are TRBV29-1 and TRBJ2-5, with TRBD1 matching 11 bases. Trimming at V came to 6 bases and at J to 4 bases, leaving 10 bases not matched to a gene. Germline values: CDR1 SQVTM, CDR2 ANQGSEA. CDR3 length: 15 residues. CDR3 sequence reads: CSVGRTGGLGETQYF. For the CDR3, the DNA is TGCAGCGTCGGGAGGACAGGGGGCTTAGGAGAGACCCAGTACTTC.

The chain is built from TRBV5-4 and TRBJ1-3; TRBD1 matches 9 bases. V shed 2 bases and J 2 bases; nucleotides not matched to a gene: 11. This CDR3 has 18 amino acids. CDR1 and CDR2 from the germline V gene are SGHNT and YYREEE (reference sequence). The CDR3 nucleotides are TGTGCCAGCAGCTTCGTCCCGGGACAGGGTTCGGCTGGAAACACCATATATTTT. It codes for CASSFVPGQGSAGNTIYF. Complete variable domain (other parts from reference TRBV5-4 and TRBJ1-3): ETGVTQSPTHLIKTRGQQVTLRCSSQSGHNTVSWYQQALGQGPQFIFQYYREEENGRGNFPPRFSGLQFPNYSSELNVNALELDDSALYLCASSFVPGQGSAGNTIYFGEGSWLTVV.

This sequence joins TRBV28 and TRBJ2-7, with a weak D call TRBD2 (6 bases). CDR3 length equals 16 residues. V shed 0 bases and J shed 0 bases, with 12 bases lying between them. The germline gives CDR1 MDHEN, CDR2 SYDVKM. The CDR3 is CASSLWGLRRSYEQYF. The CDR3 bases are TGTGCCAGCAGTTTATGGGGACTTCGACGCTCCTACGAGCAGTACTTC.

The V and J genes are TRBV5-5 and TRBJ2-7; TRBD1 aligns across 8 bases. The ends lost 0 bases at V and 3 bases at J; junction bases unmatched: 8. Germline CDR1 SGHKS, CDR2 YYEKEE (reference sequence). The CDR3 is 16 amino acids. The CDR3 spells CASSLGPGQADYEQYF. DNA for the CDR3: TGTGCCAGCAGCTTGGGACCGGGACAGGCAGACTACGAGCAGTACTTC.

This chain joins TRBV9 and TRBJ2-7; TRBD1 aligns across 10 bases. Germline V gene data show CDR1 as SGDLS and CDR2 as YYNGEE. The CDR3 covers 16 residues. V dropped 0 bases and J dropped 4; count of bases not matched to a gene: 7. The CDR3 sequence: CASSVAPGTGVYEQYF. The DNA for the CDR3 is TGTGCCAGCAGCGTAGCCCCCGGGACAGGGGTGTACGAGCAGTACTTC.

This chain connects TRBV7-2 to TRBJ1-1; TRBD1 matches 8 bases. CDR1 and CDR2 (germline): SGHTA, FQGNSA. The length of the CDR3 is 15 residues. V gave up 3 bases and J gave up 2 bases; unmatched junction bases: 5. CDR3 coding DNA: TGTGCCAGCAGCTTTTGGGCAGGGGGCAACACTGAAGCTTTCTTT. This translates into CASSFWAGGNTEAFF.

In its sample, this clone was seen once. This rearrangement joins TRBV30 to TRBJ1-2; TRBD1 agrees at 7 bases. The V gene's germline CDR1 is GTSNPN and CDR2 SVGIG (reference sequence). The CDR3 has 15 residues. The trim removed 0 bases at V and 10 bases at J, leaving 14 bases unmatched. CDR3 in DNA: TGTGCCTGGAGTGTACAGAGTAGGGGGACAGATCCCTACACCTTC. It encodes CAWSVQSRGTDPYTF.

The V call is TRBV6-5, the J call TRBJ2-7; perhaps TRBD1 as D (5 bases). The CDR3 is 14 amino acids. Deletions cut 3 bases from V and 2 bases from J, with 11 bases between. Per the germline V gene, CDR1 is MNHEY and CDR2 is SVGAGI. CDR3 in DNA: TGTGCCAGCAGTTATGGGGCCCGGGCCTACGAGCAGTACTTC. The encoded protein is CASSYGARAYEQYF.

The chain combines TRBV7-9 with TRBJ1-1, with D maybe TRBD1 (6 bases). V lost 1 base to trimming and J lost 7 bases, with 13 bases between them. This CDR3 contains 14 residues. CDR1 is SEHNR, CDR2 FQNEAQ, per germline (reference sequence). The CDR3 loop reads CASSLDQGQVEAFF. The CDR3 DNA is TGTGCCAGCAGCTTAGATCAGGGGCAGGTTGAAGCTTTCTTT.

DNA for the CDR3: TGTGCCAGCTCACCAGGGTCCGGGAGTAGGGATGAGCAGTTCTTC. Encoded protein: CASSPGSGSRDEQFF. This sequence joins TRBV18 and TRBJ2-1, with D possibly TRBD2 on 6 matching bases. The germline gives CDR1 KGHSH, CDR2 LQKENI. V lost 2 bases to trimming and J lost 8 bases, with 16 bases between them. This CDR3 contains 15 residues.

The CDR3 DNA reads as TGTGCCAGCAGCCCAAGCACAGGCGAAATTCCAATAACCGGGGAGCTGTTTTTT. This gives the protein CASSPSTGEIPITGELFF. The chain uses TRBV7-2 and TRBJ2-2; a possible D gene is TRBD1 (5 bases). V was trimmed by 5 bases and J by 5 bases, leaving 24 bases between them. Germline V gene lookup returns CDR1 SGHTA and CDR2 FQGNSA. The CDR3 spans 18 residues.